Each of the 3 T cell receptor beta chains below was sequenced from the same sample in a study of breast tumors, draining lymph nodes, adjacent tissues. TCRdb reprocessed the multiplex PCR reads with MiXCR, giving one entry per CDR3 protein. The profile covers approximately 40,000 distinct CDR3 sequences, with 35% to 40% appearing a single time and roughly a tenth taken by the ten largest. The material sequenced was breast tumor tissue. The receptors shown here come from a female donor with breast cancer. Some clones in this sample may be carry-over from other donors' samples.

Concerning this clonotype itself: A read error may be the cause here, since a much bigger clone is one base away. The chain employs TRBV6-6 and TRBJ2-1; TRBD2 might be the D (6 bases). The ends were cut back, 6 bases at V and 6 bases at J, with 15 bases in the middle. This CDR3 comprises 14 residues. Germline lookup yields CDR1 MNHNY and CDR2 SVGAGI (reference sequence). CDR3 coding DNA: TGTGCCAGCAGACTCGGACTAAGGCCCAATGAGCAGTTCTTC. Translated, it gives CASRLGLRPNEQFF.

This clonotype was detected many times. V is TRBV5-8 and J is TRBJ2-1; 8 positions match TRBD2. J was trimmed by 5 bases and V by 4 bases; bases with no gene match: 5. Germline CDR1 SGHTS, CDR2 YDEGEE. The CDR3 loop spans 14 amino acids. The chain's CDR3 is CASSHKREHNEQFF. CDR3 nucleotides: TGTGCCAGCAGCCACAAGCGGGAGCACAATGAGCAGTTCTTC.

The sample holds many counts of this clonotype. This chain connects TRBV5-8 to TRBJ2-5; D remains unclear. The CDR3 length is 14 residues. V was shortened by 10 bases and J by 1 base, with 17 bases between the two germline ends. The V gene's germline CDR1 is SGHTS and CDR2 YDEGEE. CDR3 protein: CAFFVRQPQETQYF. The CDR3 bases are TGTGCCTTCTTTGTACGTCAGCCCCAAGAGACCCAGTACTTC.